This TCR beta chain was recovered during a study of blood T cell repertoires in COVID-19. Study context: Sources were T cells, B-cell-depleted T cells, or PBMCs; the material itself was cDNA or gDNA.

V was cut by 5 bases and J by 9 bases, with 5 bases left in between. This CDR3 is built from 10 residues. The germline CDR1 and CDR2 sequences are SGHTA and FQGNSA. Per the original methods: Estimation of nucleated cell counts relied on the amplification of reference gene primers. Data came from immunoSEQ multiplex PCR; TCRdb stores just in-frame clones and leaves some out. V and J calls plus clone size are reproduced from that table; the DNA served to infer D and trimming. The sample has 250,000 or so clones, 70% to 90% seen once; the top ten hold less than 2.5%. Individuals drawn from approximately 26 US areas were roughly 18 to 100 years old.

This chain uses TRBV7-2 with TRBJ2-1, with D unresolved. The receptor's source is a woman aged 45-65 years who had recovered from COVID-19. The sample comprised PBMCs or T cells enriched from blood (not recorded which). CDR3 in DNA: TGTGCCAGCAGCCCCGGTGAGCAGTTCTTC. Translated: CASSPGEQFF.